Each of the 32 T cell receptor beta chains below was sequenced from the same sample in a study of T-cell memory formation after mild COVID-19. MiXCR was run by TCRdb on the 5' RACE reads, yielding one entry per CDR3 protein. In the table there are 210,000 or so distinct CDR3 sequences, approximately 30% of which are singletons. Source material: PBMCs or a T cell subset sorted from them (not recorded which). The receptors stem from an adult woman who had mild COVID-19 (a few samples of this study predate the infection). Cell type and time point are not known.

The V and J genes are TRBV3-1 and TRBJ1-1; unclear D gene. Trimming shortened V by 0 bases and J by 1 base, and 6 bases separated the two germline ends. Germline V gene lookup returns CDR1 LGHDT and CDR2 YNNKEL (reference sequence). The CDR3 extends over 14 amino acids. CDR3 DNA sequence: TGTGCCAGCAGCCAAGATCACGGGAACACTGAAGCTTTCTTT. Its translation is CASSQDHGNTEAFF.

The V call is TRBV6-6, the J call TRBJ1-3, with D hard to call. CDR1 and CDR2 (germline): MNHNY, SVGAGI (reference sequence). Trimming took 6 bases from V and 3 from J, leaving 18 bases between them. The CDR3 is 16 residues long. CDR3 protein: CASSPLPGSRGNTIYF. CDR3 sequence (DNA): TGTGCCAGCAGCCCTCTACCGGGTAGTCGTGGAAACACCATATATTTT.

This chain links TRBV7-6 with TRBJ2-3, with D perhaps assigned TRBD1 or TRBD2 (7 bases each). This CDR3 has 19 residues. V was shortened by 3 bases and J by 1 base, with 23 bases between the two germline ends. The germline gives CDR1 SGHVS, CDR2 FNYEAQ. CDR3: CASSLLNRGLRGGTDTQYF. The CDR3 DNA reads TGTGCCAGCAGCTTGCTGAACAGGGGTCTTCGGGGGGGCACAGATACGCAGTATTTT.

The V gene is TRBV20-1, the J gene TRBJ2-5, with D tentatively TRBD2 (6 bases). Trimming took off 7 bases at V and 4 bases at J, with 13 bases between the two ends. The CDR3 contains 12 residues. CDR1 is DFQATT and CDR2 is SNEGSKA in the germline V gene (reference sequence). The CDR3 bases are TGCAGTGGGAAAGGCGGGGTAGAGACCCAGTACTTC. Its protein is CSGKGGVETQYF.

V usage is TRBV5-1 and J usage is TRBJ2-7; 8 positions agree with TRBD2. The CDR3 covers 13 residues. In germline, CDR1 is SGHRS, CDR2 YFSETQ. V gave up 1 base and J gave up 3 bases; unmatched junction bases: 0. CDR3 nucleotide sequence: TGCGCCAGCAGCTTGACTAGCGGCTACGAGCAGTACTTC. Its protein is CASSLTSGYEQYF.

J is TRBJ1-5 and V is TRBV5-5; D gene ambiguous. The V end was cut by 5 bases, the J end by 0 bases, with 12 bases between. Germline CDR1 reads SGHKS; CDR2 reads YYEKEE (reference sequence). The CDR3 spans 15 residues. The CDR3 coding sequence is TGTGCCAGCAGTTTTGTAGCTGATAGCAATCAGCCCCAGCATTTT. It is translated as CASSFVADSNQPQHF.

This chain links TRBV7-9 with TRBJ2-7, with D unresolved. The CDR3 runs 14 residues. The ends were cut back, 0 bases at V and 7 bases at J, with 13 bases in the middle. Germline V gives CDR1 SEHNR, CDR2 FQNEAQ (reference sequence). The CDR3 DNA is TGTGCCAGCAGCTTAGCGTCCGATCCTGAGGAGCAGTACTTC. Protein: CASSLASDPEEQYF.

V is TRBV21-1 and J is TRBJ2-7; the D call TRBD2 from the table was never checked on the DNA. TRBV21-1 constitutes a pseudogene. The CDR3 loop spans 15 amino acids. The CDR3 nucleotides are TGTGCCAGCGCCTATGTTCGGCGGGGGGCCTACGAGCAGTACTTC. This sequence encodes CASAYVRRGAYEQYF.

The chain recombines TRBV4-3 with TRBJ2-1; TRBD2 aligns across 15 bases. CDR3 length: 20 residues. V shed 0 bases and J 0 bases; nucleotides not matched to a gene: 6. From germline, CDR1 is LGHNA and CDR2 YSLEER. CDR3 sequence (DNA): TGCGCCAGCAGCCAAGATCGTCGGACTAGCGGGAGGGCCTCCTACAATGAGCAGTTCTTC. This gives the protein CASSQDRRTSGRASYNEQFF.

The genes are TRBV12-3 or TRBV12-4 and TRBJ2-5; 9 bases align to TRBD2. This CDR3 comprises 16 residues. Trimming removed 7 bases from V and 5 bases from J; junction bases left unmatched: 14. CDR3 DNA: TGTGCCAGCAAGCCTGAGAGTAGCGGGAGTGGGGAGACCCAGTACTTC. Protein sequence: CASKPESSGSGETQYF.

The chain has TRBV6-2 or TRBV6-3 and TRBJ2-3, with D possibly TRBD2 on 5 matching bases. Trimming left V 9 bases short and J 2 bases short, with 15 bases between. This CDR3 region has 14 residues. Germline CDR1 is MNHEY and CDR2 is SVGEGT. CDR3 DNA sequence: TGTGCCAGTTCTGAGGGCCAACTCACAGATACGCAGTATTTT. As protein: CASSEGQLTDTQYF.

The V gene is TRBV20-1, the J gene TRBJ2-1, with 7 nucleotides matching TRBD1. Germline assignment: CDR1 DFQATT and CDR2 SNEGSKA (reference sequence). V trimming: 1 base; J trimming: 8 bases; junction bases outside the gene matches: 14. The CDR3 totals 16 residues. CDR3 coding DNA: TGCAGTGCTAGAGCCCAAGACAGGGTTAATAGGTATGAGCAGTTCTTC. Its protein product is CSARAQDRVNRYEQFF.

The J gene is TRBJ2-3, the V gene TRBV5-5; 9 bases match TRBD2. Germline assignment: CDR1 SGHKS and CDR2 YYEKEE (reference sequence). V lost 5 bases, J lost 2 bases, and 9 bases stayed unmatched. The CDR3 has 16 residues. The CDR3 coding sequence is TGTGCCAGCAGACGGGCTAGCGGGGAGTACACAGATACGCAGTATTTT. Translating it yields CASRRASGEYTDTQYF.

This chain links TRBV2 with TRBJ2-5; unclear D gene. This CDR3 is 13 amino acids long. Germline CDR1 SNHLY, CDR2 FYNNEI. V was pared by 6 bases and J by 5 bases, with 13 bases between. In nucleotides, the CDR3 is TGTGCCAGCAGACCGTTAGGGCGGGAGACCCAGTACTTC. This sequence encodes CASRPLGRETQYF.

This clonotype was found a few times. CDR3 amino acids: CASSRSVAGQGTQYF. The DNA of the CDR3 is TGCGCCAGCAGCCGTTCTGTAGCGGGTCAGGGGACCCAGTACTTC. The chain recombines TRBV5-1 with TRBJ2-5, with TRBD2 matching over 7 bases. Germline lookup yields CDR1 SGHRS and CDR2 YFSETQ. V lost 4 bases, J lost 7 bases, and 13 bases stayed unmatched. The CDR3 is made up of 15 amino acids.

The chain couples TRBV7-9 to TRBJ2-7; D ambiguous. Trimming left V 3 bases short and J 7 bases short, with 10 bases between. This CDR3 has 12 residues. Germline assignment: CDR1 SEHNR and CDR2 FQNEAQ (reference sequence). CDR3 DNA: TGTGCCAGCAGCTTGGACCGGGTAGAGCAGTACTTC. Its translation is CASSLDRVEQYF.

The chain recombines TRBV13 with TRBJ1-3; D not certain. This CDR3 has 16 amino acids. Germline V lookup: CDR1 PRHDT, CDR2 FYEKMQ (reference sequence). Trimming cost V 5 bases and J 1 base, with 15 bases left between them. CDR3 nucleotides: TGTGCCAGCAGCCCCGGGAGAGAGAAATCTGGAAACACCATATATTTT. This sequence encodes CASSPGREKSGNTIYF.

This clonotype was observed a handful of times. The rearrangement links TRBV20-1 to TRBJ1-1, with 9 bases lining up with TRBD1. The CDR3 extends over 14 amino acids. V was clipped by 2 bases and J by 8 bases; unmatched bases: 9. Germline V gene data show CDR1 as DFQATT and CDR2 as SNEGSKA (reference sequence). The CDR3 here is CSARLDRGRSEAFF. For the CDR3, the DNA is TGCAGTGCTAGATTGGACAGGGGCCGGTCCGAAGCTTTCTTT.

This chain links TRBV14 with TRBJ2-3, with 10 bases aligning to TRBD2. The CDR3 has 17 residues. The trim removed 1 base at V and 4 bases at J, leaving 8 bases unmatched. The germline V gene encodes CDR1 SGHDN and CDR2 FVKESK. CDR3 sequence: CASSQAGSGGGPDTQYF. The CDR3 DNA reads TGTGCCAGCAGCCAAGCCGGGAGCGGGGGGGGCCCAGATACGCAGTATTTT. Combining the CDR3 with reference TRBV14 and TRBJ2-3 gives the whole variable domain EAGVTQFPSHSVIEKGQTVTLRCDPISGHDNLYWYRRVMGKEIKFLLHFVKESKQDESGMPNNRFLAERTGGTYSTLKVQPAELEDSGVYFCASSQAGSGGGPDTQYFGPGTRLTVL.

This clonotype was seen only a few times. The chain is built from TRBV7-9 and TRBJ2-3, with D perhaps being TRBD1 or TRBD2 (5 bases each). CDR3 length equals 10 residues. The germline V gene has CDR1 SEHNR and CDR2 FQNEAQ (reference sequence). V was pared by 8 bases and J by 5 bases, with 5 bases between. CDR3 in DNA: TGTGCCAGCGGGGGAGATACGCAGTATTTT. Residues: CASGGDTQYF.

The V call is TRBV5-1, the J call TRBJ2-2, with 8 nucleotides matching TRBD1. The trim removed 4 bases at V and 5 bases at J, leaving 7 bases unmatched. Germline assignment: CDR1 SGHRS and CDR2 YFSETQ. The CDR3 runs to 15 residues. The CDR3 loop reads CASSLPGQATGELFF. The CDR3 DNA reads as TGCGCCAGCAGCCTACCGGGACAGGCAACCGGGGAGCTGTTTTTT.

This clonotype showed up many times. The chain combines TRBV4-2 with TRBJ2-7; possibly TRBD1 for D (5 bases). This CDR3 has 11 amino acids. V was cut by 6 bases and J by 7 bases, with 10 bases left in between. Germline CDR1 and CDR2: LGHNA and YNFKEQ. As DNA, the CDR3 is TGTGCCAGCAGTAAAGGACATGAGCAGTACTTC. Amino acid sequence: CASSKGHEQYF.

V is TRBV7-9 and J is TRBJ2-5, with TRBD2 identical over 15 bases. The CDR3 runs to 15 residues. CDR1 and CDR2 from the germline V gene are SEHNR and FQNEAQ (reference sequence). V was pared by 5 bases and J by 5 bases, with 3 bases of the junction left unmatched. The CDR3 reads CASSHGLAGGETQYF. CDR3 DNA sequence: TGTGCCAGCAGCCACGGACTAGCGGGAGGGGAGACCCAGTACTTC. Drawing the rest from reference TRBV7-9 and TRBJ2-5, the complete variable domain is DTGVSQNPRHKITKRGQNVTFRCDPISEHNRLYWYRQTLGQGPEFLTYFQNEAQLEKSRLLSDRFSAERPKGSFSTLEIQRTEQGDSAMYLCASSHGLAGGETQYFGPGTRLLVL.

This sequence joins TRBV6-6 and TRBJ2-2; D may be TRBD2 (6 bases). V lost 6 bases to trimming and J lost 2 bases, with 16 bases between them. CDR1 is MNHNY and CDR2 is SVGAGI in the germline V gene (reference sequence). The CDR3 contains 16 residues. The CDR3 reads CASSPWGSGNTGELFF. The CDR3 DNA reads as TGTGCCAGCAGCCCCTGGGGTAGCGGCAACACCGGGGAGCTGTTTTTT.

This chain connects TRBV7-9 to TRBJ2-1; D assignment may be TRBD1 or TRBD2 (6 bases each). Germline V gene lookup returns CDR1 SEHNR and CDR2 FQNEAQ (reference sequence). This CDR3 is 11 amino acids long. Trimming removed 1 base at V and 12 bases at J, with 7 bases between. CDR3 region: CASSLEGGQFF. As DNA, the CDR3 is TGTGCCAGCAGCTTAGAGGGGGGGCAGTTCTTC.

Only a few counts were recorded for this clonotype. The chain links TRBV5-5 to TRBJ2-3; TRBD2 matches at 8 bases. CDR1 SGHKS and CDR2 YYEKEE come from the germline V gene (reference sequence). The CDR3 length is 15 residues. J was trimmed by 3 bases and V by 7 bases; bases with no gene match: 10. This chain's CDR3 is CASGLTGGPTDTQYF. DNA for the CDR3: TGTGCCAGCGGCCTAACGGGGGGGCCGACAGATACGCAGTATTTT.

The CDR3 is CASSRGPIGGVYEQYF. The CDR3 coding sequence is TGCGCCAGCAGCCGGGGCCCAATAGGCGGGGTCTACGAGCAGTACTTC. The chain is built from TRBV5-1 and TRBJ2-7; a possible D gene is TRBD2 (6 bases). This CDR3 region has 16 residues. The ends were cut back, 4 bases at V and 3 bases at J, with 20 bases in the middle. Germline V CDR1 and CDR2: SGHRS, YFSETQ.

The rearrangement joins TRBV7-9 to TRBJ2-5, with a possible D match to TRBD2 (6 bases). This CDR3 has 15 amino acids. The germline V gene has CDR1 SEHNR and CDR2 FQNEAQ (reference sequence). Trimming shortened V by 4 bases and J by 4 bases, and 16 bases separated the two germline ends. CDR3 residues: CASSSAGQLGETQYF. The CDR3 DNA reads as TGTGCCAGCAGCTCCGCGGGGCAGCTAGGAGAGACCCAGTACTTC.

This clonotype was counted only a few times. The rearrangement uses TRBV7-9 and TRBJ2-1; 10 bases map to TRBD2. This CDR3 is built from 16 residues. Germline loops: CDR1 SEHNR, CDR2 FQNEAQ (reference sequence). Unmatched junction bases numbered 10, after V lost 2 bases and J lost 9 bases. CDR3 coding DNA: TGTGCCAGCAGCTTATCGCGTCTAGCGGGAGTGCGTGAGCAGTTCTTC. Amino acid sequence: CASSLSRLAGVREQFF. Based on the CDR3 plus reference TRBV7-9 and TRBJ2-1, the full variable domain is DTGVSQNPRHKITKRGQNVTFRCDPISEHNRLYWYRQTLGQGPEFLTYFQNEAQLEKSRLLSDRFSAERPKGSFSTLEIQRTEQGDSAMYLCASSLSRLAGVREQFFGPGTRLTVL.

The DNA of the CDR3 is TGTGCCAGTAGTCTCATGGCCGGGACAGGGGACTACGAGCAGTACTTC. Its translation: CASSLMAGTGDYEQYF. The V call is TRBV19, the J call TRBJ2-7; 10 bases are shared with TRBD1. Germline lookup yields CDR1 LNHDA and CDR2 SQIVND (reference sequence). CDR3 length: 16 amino acids. Trimming cost V 5 bases and J 3 bases; bases outside gene matches: 10.

The J gene is TRBJ2-1, the V gene TRBV7-8, with 11 bases fitting TRBD2. V was pared by 1 base and J by 9 bases, with 8 bases of the junction left unmatched. CDR1 and CDR2 from the germline V gene are SGHVS and FQNEAQ. This CDR3 is 16 amino acids long. CDR3 sequence (DNA): TGTGCCAGCAGCTTAGGGGCCGGGACTAGCGGCAGTGAGCAGTTCTTC. It codes for CASSLGAGTSGSEQFF.

This sequence joins TRBV20-1 and TRBJ2-3; the D gene is possibly TRBD2 (5 bases). Germline lookup yields CDR1 DFQATT and CDR2 SNEGSKA (reference sequence). Trimming shortened V by 6 bases and J by 9 bases, and 16 bases separated the two germline ends. This CDR3 comprises 12 residues. The CDR3 coding sequence is TGCAGTGCCTCTGGACTGAAGCGGACGCAGTATTTT. Its protein product is CSASGLKRTQYF.